This T cell receptor (beta chain) is drawn from a study of tumor-infiltrating lymphocytes in localized non-small cell lung cancer. Study as a whole: Tumor tissue and non-adjacent uninvolved lung came from each patient.

Only in-frame clones appear in the TCRdb table, and some are missing; sequencing was by immunoSEQ multiplex PCR. The sample lists about 16,000 clones; around 76% were seen once. CDR1 and CDR2 from the germline V gene are MNHEY and SMNVEV (reference sequence). The CDR3 consists of 13 residues. Between the trimmed V and J ends, which lost 3 bases and 4 bases, there was a span of 8 bases. Study observations and caveats: Each assay used a separate piece of the same tissue.

Details on this clone: Antigen unknown.

The sequenced sample was lung tumor tissue. The TCR sequence derives from a human donor with non-small cell lung cancer. The gene calls are TRBV27 and TRBJ2-3, with D unclear. The DNA of the CDR3 is TGTGCCAGCAGTTTTTACGGTGCAGATACGCAGTATTTT. Translated, it gives CASSFYGADTQYF.